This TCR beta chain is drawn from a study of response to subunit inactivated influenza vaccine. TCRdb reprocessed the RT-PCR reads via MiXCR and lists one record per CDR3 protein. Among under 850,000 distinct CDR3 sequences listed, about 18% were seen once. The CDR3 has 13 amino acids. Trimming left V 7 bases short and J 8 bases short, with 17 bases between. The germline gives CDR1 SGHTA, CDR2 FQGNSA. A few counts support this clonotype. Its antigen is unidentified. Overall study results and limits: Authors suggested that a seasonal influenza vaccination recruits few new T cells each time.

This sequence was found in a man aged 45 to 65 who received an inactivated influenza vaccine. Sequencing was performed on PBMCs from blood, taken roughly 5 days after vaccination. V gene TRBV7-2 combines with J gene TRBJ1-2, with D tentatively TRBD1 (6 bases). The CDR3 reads CASTLKAGEGYTF. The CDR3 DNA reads TGTGCCAGCACCCTTAAGGCAGGGGAAGGCTACACCTTC.